The 10 T cell receptor beta chains presented below share a single source sample, sequenced in a study of cytomegalovirus exposure and HLA in healthy donors. Use of 60 Vbeta and 13 Jbeta primers characterized the PCR. Sequenced by immunoSEQ multiplex PCR; TCRdb stores in-frame clones only, minus some. The sample holds about 160,000 clones; around 84% are singletons and the top ten take around 9%. Sequenced input: PBMCs. The origin of the receptors is a male donor in good health and CMV-seropositive.

This clone came up once. V gene TRBV5-4 combines with J gene TRBJ2-7; D may be TRBD1 (5 bases). CDR3 length: 14 residues. From germline, CDR1 is SGHNT and CDR2 YYREEE (reference sequence). The V end lost 2 bases, the J end lost 2 bases, and 11 bases lay between the germline ends. The CDR3 bases are TGTGCCAGCAGCTTAAACAGGCAACCCTACGAGCAGTACTTC. Its translation is CASSLNRQPYEQYF.

The chain combines TRBV27 with TRBJ2-7; D is possibly TRBD2 (6 bases). The germline V and J ends were trimmed by 3 bases and 3 bases, with 9 bases remaining between them. CDR1 is MNHEY and CDR2 is SMNVEV in the germline V gene (reference sequence). The CDR3 is 13 residues long. CDR3 coding DNA: TGTGCCAGCAGTTTGGGACTGAACTACGAGCAGTACTTC. Its translation is CASSLGLNYEQYF.

V is TRBV30 and J is TRBJ1-5, with unresolved D. V was shortened by 2 bases and J by 7 bases, with 12 bases between the two germline ends. The germline CDR1 and CDR2 sequences are GTSNPN and SVGIG (reference sequence). This CDR3 has 13 amino acids. The CDR3 here is CAWSSLFGQPQHF. CDR3 nucleotides: TGTGCCTGGAGTTCCCTTTTCGGGCAGCCCCAGCATTTT.

The chain links TRBV27 to TRBJ1-1; weak D call: TRBD1 (6 bases). CDR1 is MNHEY and CDR2 is SMNVEV in the germline V gene (reference sequence). Trimming took 7 bases from V and 8 from J, leaving 23 bases between them. This CDR3 has 15 amino acids. The CDR3 protein is CASTQGIRTVSEAFF. The CDR3 nucleotides read TGTGCCAGCACTCAGGGGATAAGGACAGTCAGCGAAGCTTTCTTT.

The V call is TRBV11-3, the J call TRBJ2-3; D is possibly TRBD2 (6 bases). Germline-derived CDR1 and CDR2 are SGHNT and YENEEA. The CDR3 extends over 12 amino acids. V was pared by 5 bases and J by 6 bases, with 9 bases between. DNA for the CDR3: TGTGCCAGCAGCACTAGCATGGATACGCAGTATTTT. Encoded protein: CASSTSMDTQYF.

This clone was observed a few times. This chain joins TRBV15 and TRBJ2-5; TRBD2 might be the D (6 bases). The CDR3 runs 17 residues. Trimming took 0 bases from V and 6 from J, leaving 20 bases between them. CDR1 is LNHNV, CDR2 YYDKDF, per germline (reference sequence). The CDR3 DNA is TGTGCCACCAGCAGAGATGCGGTGGCGGGACTCCTGAAGACCCAGTACTTC. The encoded protein is CATSRDAVAGLLKTQYF.

This clone was observed a few times. The chain recombines TRBV20-1 with TRBJ2-1, with a possible D match to TRBD2 (5 bases). The V and J ends lost 5 bases and 14 bases respectively, with 16 bases between them. Germline loops: CDR1 DFQATT, CDR2 SNEGSKA (reference sequence). The CDR3 has 11 amino acids. The CDR3, as DNA: TGCAGTGCTCCTAGACTACCACGTGAGTTCTTC. As protein: CSAPRLPREFF.

This chain uses TRBV4-1 with TRBJ2-7; TRBD1 might be the D (6 bases). Germline assignment: CDR1 MGHRA and CDR2 YSYEKL. V lost 1 base and J 0 bases, leaving 10 bases between the germline ends. The CDR3 covers 15 residues. CDR3 nucleotide sequence: TGCGCCAGCAGCCAAGGAGGGGGAAGCTCCTACGAGCAGTACTTC. Its protein is CASSQGGGSSYEQYF.

The chain uses TRBV11-2 and TRBJ2-5; the D is unclear. This CDR3 has 13 amino acids. Trimming pared 1 base from V and 3 bases from J, leaving 6 bases between. Germline V gene sequence: CDR1 SGHAT, CDR2 FQNNGV. CDR3: CASSLGQKETQYF. CDR3 nucleotides: TGTGCCAGCAGCTTAGGTCAGAAAGAGACCCAGTACTTC.

The genes are TRBV27 and TRBJ2-7; a possible D gene is TRBD1 (5 bases). The CDR3 covers 14 residues. Germline lookup yields CDR1 MNHEY and CDR2 SMNVEV (reference sequence). The V end was cut by 3 bases, the J end by 2 bases, with 11 bases between. The CDR3 loop reads CASSFSRGPYEQYF. CDR3 nucleotide sequence: TGTGCCAGCAGTTTTTCTAGGGGTCCCTACGAGCAGTACTTC.